This entry is about one T cell receptor (beta chain). These data are taken from a study of T cells after yellow fever vaccination. The V and J ends lost 6 bases and 7 bases, in that order; junction bases with no gene match: 5. Germline assignment: CDR1 MNHNS and CDR2 SASEGT. This CDR3 comprises 13 residues. 5'RACE template switching added a universal primer site and UMIs to TCR cDNA. In TCRdb, the 5' RACE reads were re-called with MiXCR into one record per CDR3 protein. In the table there are 500,000 to 700,000 distinct CDR3 sequences, about 19% of which are singletons. The sequences come from PBMCs, collected 15 days after the yellow fever booster vaccination. The clonotype originates from a man younger than 40 who received the YFV17D yellow fever vaccine. V and J are TRBV6-1 and TRBJ2-1; the match to TRBD1 covers 8 bases. The CDR3 DNA reads TGTGCCAGCAGAAGACAGGGGTCAAATGAGCAGTTCTTC. Protein: CASRRQGSNEQFF.